Each of the 2 T cell receptor beta chains below was sequenced from the same sample in a study of cytomegalovirus exposure and HLA in healthy donors (dated by TCRdb to the late 2010s). The library was made by the immunoSEQ multiplex PCR assay. The multiplex PCR relied on a mix of 60 forward primers for TCR Vbeta segments and 13 reverse primers for TCR Jbeta segments. What TCRdb holds here is the immuneACCESS table cut down to in-frame rearrangements. Part of the clones is not present; checked against another copy, under half of the missing clones reflect an unresolved V gene, and the others are unexplained. For this sample there are under 130,000 clones; 70% appear just once. Roughly 11% of the sample lies in the top ten. The sequenced material came from PBMCs. All receptors derive from a man between 40 and 49 years old in good health and CMV-seropositive.

CDR3: CAISRQGVNQPQHF. The CDR3 nucleotides read TGTGCCATCAGTAGACAGGGAGTCAATCAGCCCCAGCATTTT. The chain carries TRBV10-3 and TRBJ1-5; 7 bases are a match to TRBD1. V dropped 5 bases and J dropped 3; count of bases not matched to a gene: 4. CDR1 and CDR2 (germline): ENHRY, SYGVKD. The CDR3 contains 14 residues.

The V call is TRBV28, the J call TRBJ1-1; D is unresolved. There are 12 residues in the CDR3. Per germline, CDR1 MDHEN and CDR2 SYDVKM. The V and J ends lost 4 bases and 3 bases respectively, with 6 bases between them. The CDR3 nucleotides read TGTGCCAGCAGTTCCCAGGACACTGAAGCTTTCTTT. Its translation: CASSSQDTEAFF.